This T cell receptor beta chain was documented in a study of T cell repertoires in cytomegalovirus infection. Overall study context: CMV infection together with matching HLA type was indicated by public TCR beta signatures. Broader study findings: Pooled public TCR beta family frequency picked out CMV carriers with the relevant HLA. HLA-C-restricted, CMV-specific TCR beta clonotypes were dominant ex vivo.

TCRdb processed the reads anew with MiXCR; each CDR3 protein has one entry. The sample has 290,000 or so distinct CDR3 sequences; about 26% are singletons. A word on this clonotype: What it binds is not known.

The sequence was obtained from a human donor in good health (CMV status not recorded). Some clones in this sample may be carry-over from other donors' samples. Sequencing was performed on PBMCs.

The CDR3 nucleotides are TGTGCCAGCGCCCCGGTAGCGGGGGGGCAAGAGACCCAGTACTTC. It yields the protein CASAPVAGGQETQYF. The chain joins TRBV7-3 to TRBJ2-5; TRBD2 matches at 11 bases. The CDR3 has 15 amino acids. Germline V gene lookup returns CDR1 SGHTA and CDR2 FQGTGA. J lost 2 bases, V lost 8 bases, and 7 bases had no gene match.